The T cell receptor (beta chain) under discussion was sequenced for a study of T cell responses to AZD1222 COVID-19 vaccine. The study's findings and limits: Most donors were white British, females outnumbered males, and clonal diversity was possibly underestimated.

This CDR3 has 16 amino acids. CDR1 is MNHEY and CDR2 is SMNVEV in the germline V gene (reference sequence). Losses at the gene ends were 5 bases for V and 2 bases for J; bases not matched to a gene: 4. Profiling relied on immunoSEQ multiplex PCR, and the TCRdb table lists in-frame clones only, not all of them. The sample has roughly 120,000 clones, around 86% seen once. As regards this clone: Its antigen is undetermined.

This receptor was taken from an adult in good health. The chain combines TRBV27 with TRBJ2-6; 9 bases align to TRBD1. This specimen was peripheral blood, taken on day 0 of AZD1222 vaccination. The CDR3 coding sequence is TGTGCCAGCAGTAGCACAGGGGGCGCTGGGGCCAACGTCCTGACTTTC. Amino acids: CASSSTGGAGANVLTF.